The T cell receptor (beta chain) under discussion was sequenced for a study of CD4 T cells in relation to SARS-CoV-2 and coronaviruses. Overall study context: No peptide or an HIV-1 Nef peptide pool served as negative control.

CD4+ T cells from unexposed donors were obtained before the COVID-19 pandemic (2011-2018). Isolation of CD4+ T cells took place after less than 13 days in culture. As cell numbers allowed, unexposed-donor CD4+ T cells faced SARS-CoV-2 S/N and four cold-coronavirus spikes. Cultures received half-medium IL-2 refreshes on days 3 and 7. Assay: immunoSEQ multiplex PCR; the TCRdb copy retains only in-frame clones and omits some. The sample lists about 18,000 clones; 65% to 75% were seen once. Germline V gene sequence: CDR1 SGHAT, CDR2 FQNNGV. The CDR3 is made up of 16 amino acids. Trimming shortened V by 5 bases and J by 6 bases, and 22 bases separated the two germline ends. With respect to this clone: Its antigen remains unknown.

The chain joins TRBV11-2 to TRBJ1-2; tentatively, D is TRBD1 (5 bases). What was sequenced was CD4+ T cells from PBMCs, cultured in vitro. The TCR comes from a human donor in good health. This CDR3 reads CASSQIERGAGHGYTF. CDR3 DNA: TGTGCCAGCAGCCAAATAGAAAGGGGCGCTGGTCATGGCTACACCTTC. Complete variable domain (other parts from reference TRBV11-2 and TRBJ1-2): EAGVAQSPRYKIIEKRQSVAFWCNPISGHATLYWYQQILGQGPKLLIQFQNNGVVDDSQLPKDRFSAERLKGVDSTLKIQPAKLEDSAVYLCASSQIERGAGHGYTFGSGTRLTVV.